This is a list of T cell receptor beta chains from one sample in a study of T-cell memory formation after mild COVID-19. Via MiXCR, TCRdb re-called the 5' RACE reads, giving one row per CDR3 protein. The sample holds roughly 350,000 distinct CDR3 sequences, roughly an eighth seen once. The sequenced material came from PBMCs or a T cell subset sorted from them (not recorded which). The receptors derive from a man aged 18-30 years who had mild COVID-19 (a few samples of this study predate the infection). Cell type and time point are not known. Each CDR3 is given with its conserved first and last residue. A D gene is named only where the DNA matches it firmly. Rows give clone size only sometimes, using once, few, many, or a class for an expanded clone.

clone_size: few
d_call: NA
j_call: TRBJ2-3
v_call: TRBV7-3
cdr3_aa: CASSLVAGAAYTQYF
cdr3_nt: TGTGCCAGCAGCTTAGTGGCGGGGGCAGCCTATACGCAGTATTTT

clone_size: few
d_call: TRBD2
j_call: TRBJ2-3
v_call: TRBV20-1
cdr3_aa: CSAPLAGGSTDTQYF
cdr3_nt: TGCAGTGCTCCACTAGCGGGGGGGAGCACAGATACGCAGTATTTT

clone_size: many
d_call: TRBD1
j_call: TRBJ1-1
v_call: TRBV18
cdr3_aa: CASSPGQGNTEAFF
cdr3_nt: TGTGCCAGCTCACCGGGACAGGGGAACACTGAAGCTTTCTTT

clone_size: NA
d_call: TRBD1
j_call: TRBJ2-7
v_call: TRBV7-2
cdr3_aa: CASSFGTGLIYEQYF
cdr3_nt: TGTGCCAGCAGCTTCGGGACAGGGTTAATCTACGAGCAGTACTTC

clone_size: NA
d_call: NA
j_call: TRBJ1-2
v_call: TRBV29-1
cdr3_aa: CSVEDSFYGYTF
cdr3_nt: TGCAGCGTTGAAGACAGCTTCTATGGCTACACCTTC

clone_size: NA
d_call: NA
j_call: TRBJ1-1
v_call: TRBV9
cdr3_aa: CASSGHPNTEAFF
cdr3_nt: TGTGCCAGCAGCGGACACCCGAACACTGAAGCTTTCTTT

clone_size: NA
d_call: TRBD2
j_call: TRBJ2-2
v_call: TRBV6-5
cdr3_aa: CASSYIASGGTGELFF
cdr3_nt: TGTGCCAGCAGTTACATAGCTAGCGGGGGGACCGGGGAGCTGTTTTTT

clone_size: many
d_call: NA
j_call: TRBJ1-6
v_call: TRBV6-2/TRBV6-3
cdr3_aa: CATRDPYVVTPLHF
cdr3_nt: TGTGCCACCCGGGACCCCTACGTCGTAACACCCCTCCACTTT

clone_size: NA
d_call: NA
j_call: TRBJ1-2
v_call: TRBV7-8
cdr3_aa: CASSLARAGVVHGYTF
cdr3_nt: TGTGCCAGCAGCTTAGCGCGGGCAGGGGTCGTCCATGGCTACACCTTC

clone_size: NA
d_call: TRBD2
j_call: TRBJ2-5
v_call: TRBV3-1
cdr3_aa: CASRSGGTQYF
cdr3_nt: TGTGCCAGCAGATCGGGGGGGACCCAGTACTTC

clone_size: few
d_call: NA
j_call: TRBJ2-3
v_call: TRBV24-1
cdr3_aa: CATSGAGSTDTQYF
cdr3_nt: TGTGCCACCAGTGGGGCGGGGAGCACAGATACGCAGTATTTT

clone_size: few
d_call: TRBD2
j_call: TRBJ2-3
v_call: TRBV5-1
cdr3_aa: CASIGSGGPTDTQYF
cdr3_nt: TGCGCCAGCATAGGAAGCGGGGGGCCGACAGATACGCAGTATTTT

clone_size: few
d_call: NA
j_call: TRBJ2-5
v_call: TRBV5-1
cdr3_aa: CASSLAVGHQETQYF
cdr3_nt: TGCGCCAGCAGCTTGGCCGTCGGGCACCAAGAGACCCAGTACTTC

clone_size: many
d_call: NA
j_call: TRBJ2-4
v_call: TRBV5-1
cdr3_aa: CASSLDGGLNIQYF
cdr3_nt: TGCGCCAGCAGCTTGGACGGGGGATTAAACATTCAGTACTTC

clone_size: NA
d_call: NA
j_call: TRBJ2-1
v_call: TRBV11-2
cdr3_aa: CASSLGERRGQFF
cdr3_nt: TGTGCCAGCAGCTTAGGTGAGAGGAGGGGGCAGTTCTTC

clone_size: NA
d_call: NA
j_call: TRBJ1-5
v_call: TRBV12-3/TRBV12-4
cdr3_aa: CASSLARSRMSNQPQHF
cdr3_nt: TGTGCCAGCAGTTTAGCGCGCTCTCGCATGAGCAATCAGCCCCAGCATTTT

clone_size: NA
d_call: NA
j_call: TRBJ1-1
v_call: TRBV20-1
cdr3_aa: CSARPPGSYTEAFF
cdr3_nt: TGCAGTGCTCGACCGCCAGGGTCATACACTGAAGCTTTCTTT

clone_size: NA
d_call: NA
j_call: TRBJ2-7
v_call: TRBV28
cdr3_aa: CASSRQRSRYEQYF
cdr3_nt: TGTGCCAGCAGCCGACAAAGGAGCCGCTACGAGCAGTACTTC

clone_size: NA
d_call: NA
j_call: TRBJ1-1
v_call: TRBV5-1
cdr3_aa: CASSLPGSTEAFF
cdr3_nt: TGCGCCAGCAGCTTACCAGGGAGCACTGAAGCTTTCTTT

clone_size: NA
d_call: TRBD1
j_call: TRBJ1-4
v_call: TRBV12-3/TRBV12-4
cdr3_aa: CASSNQGAYGNEKLFF
cdr3_nt: TGTGCCAGCAGCAACCAGGGGGCATATGGTAATGAAAAACTGTTTTTT

clone_size: few
d_call: NA
j_call: TRBJ2-1
v_call: TRBV28
cdr3_aa: CASSWMESARNEQFF
cdr3_nt: TGTGCCAGCAGTTGGATGGAAAGCGCTCGCAATGAGCAGTTCTTC

clone_size: many
d_call: TRBD1
j_call: TRBJ2-7
v_call: TRBV30
cdr3_aa: CAWGTGYEQYF
cdr3_nt: TGTGCCTGGGGGACAGGCTACGAGCAGTACTTC

clone_size: NA
d_call: NA
j_call: TRBJ2-2
v_call: TRBV27
cdr3_aa: CASSLSLGHPAGELFF
cdr3_nt: TGTGCCAGCAGTTTATCCTTGGGACACCCGGCCGGGGAGCTGTTTTTT

clone_size: many
d_call: NA
j_call: TRBJ2-3
v_call: TRBV15
cdr3_aa: CATSKIRDTDTQYF
cdr3_nt: TGTGCCACCAGCAAGATCCGTGACACAGATACGCAGTATTTT

clone_size: few
d_call: NA
j_call: TRBJ2-7
v_call: TRBV5-1
cdr3_aa: CASSFEVGRSTYEQYF
cdr3_nt: TGCGCCAGCAGCTTTGAGGTAGGTCGGTCGACCTACGAGCAGTACTTC

clone_size: few
d_call: NA
j_call: TRBJ2-7
v_call: TRBV5-4
cdr3_aa: CASSPNRSPYEQYF
cdr3_nt: TGTGCCAGCAGCCCGAACAGGAGTCCCTACGAGCAGTACTTC